This TCR beta chain was recorded in a study of blood T cell repertoires in COVID-19 (TCRdb year 2020). In terms of the full investigation: The collaborator samples originated in the United States, Italy and Spain and spanned the acute and convalescent phases of COVID-19. The material from the prospective study consisted of cDNA or gDNA derived from T cells, B-cell-depleted T cells, or PBMCs. Subjects who had been exposed to COVID-19, were actively infected with it, or had recovered from it provided the deeply sampled blood TCRbeta repertoires that made up the dataset. The repertoires were released in a freely available public database meant as a resource for research on the immune response to SARS-CoV-2. The samples were drawn from the first 160 participants of the ongoing ImmuneRACE study and from 1,254 subjects provided by 6 global collaborators. Nearly every sample came with metadata listing a de-identified subject ID, COVID-19 status, age in years and sex. Where available, HLA class I and class II types were obtained from metadata supplied by the sample provider rather than from assay-based typing. Broad study findings and their caveats: The quantity of clinical and demographic metadata differed by source and by participant and was supplied without curation.

The immunoSEQ Assay, a bias-controlled multiplex PCR, was used to amplify TCRbeta CDR3 regions from genomic DNA. On the authors' methods: The number of nucleated cells in each sample was estimated by amplification of reference gene primers within the assay. Sequence reads were collapsed and filtered to measure the absolute abundance of every unique TCRbeta CDR3 rearrangement. For each sample, productive Simpson clonality was calculated as the square root of Simpson's diversity index over productive rearrangements. Not all clones reach the TCRdb copy of this immuneACCESS table, which keeps in-frame sequences only. Checked studies attribute under half of the gap to unresolved V genes and leave the rest unexplained. D and trimming come from the DNA, and the V and J calls and clone size come from that table. In this sample the table shows about 280,000 clones, over 75% of which occur a single time. Jointly, the top ten make up 10% to 15% of the sample.

About this clone: The specificity of this receptor is unknown. No quality values exist for individual bases; no much larger clone is one base distant.

Whole blood was collected in K2EDTA tubes by collaborating institutions according to the institutions' own protocols. For TCRbeta analysis, collaborators shipped samples as frozen whole blood, isolated PBMCs, or DNA extracted from either of those sample types. The CDR3 contains 19 residues, cysteine and phenylalanine counted. Of all the DNA, just the CDR3 is kept, 57 bases in frame from base 1. Taken from the germline V gene, the CDR1 and CDR2 loops are SGHDT and YYEEEE. From V the trimming removes 5 bases and from J it removes 3 bases, while the gene matches leave 16 bases of the junction unaccounted for.

The source of this sequence is a human donor in a cohort sampled during active COVID-19. Sequencing was carried out using peripheral blood. The chain was built from TRBV5-6 and TRBJ2-6; 8 of the junction bases match TRBD1. CDR3 loop: CASSRDRQKTMVGANVLTF. The nucleotide sequence is TGTGCCAGCAGTCGGGACAGGCAAAAAACTATGGTTGGGGCCAACGTCCTGACTTTC.